The 13 T cell receptor beta chains presented below share a single source sample, sequenced in a study of blood T cells in healthy people across ages (dated by TCRdb to between 2015 and 2017). Library construction relied on 5' RACE. The instrument was an Illumina HiSeq 2500. A second PCR of 7 to 11 cycles was performed with a sample-barcoded 5' primer and a J-beta primer mix. The raw public data were reprocessed by TCRdb itself: fastp quality trimming at Q25, MiXCR clonotype calling, in-frame beta chains only. Each CDR3 protein appears once, grouped with its most common genes and DNA. Within this sample are some 760,000 distinct CDR3 sequences, with roughly 25% of them counted one time only. The ten largest account for around 9.2% of the sample. This sample was shared with a second study, whose subject was T cells of mothers and their children.

The sample consisted of blood. Receptor source: a boy aged 5-17 years in good health.

The chain employs TRBV7-2 and TRBJ2-3, with D perhaps matching TRBD1 or TRBD2 (5 bases each). V was pared by 6 bases and J by 7 bases, with 20 bases between. This CDR3 spans 15 amino acids. The germline V gene encodes CDR1 SGHTA and CDR2 FQGNSA. CDR3 loop: CASSFRWDEPNTQYF. CDR3 nucleotide sequence: TGTGCCAGCAGTTTTAGGTGGGACGAACCTAATACGCAGTATTTT.

The chain links TRBV3-1 to TRBJ2-5; weak D call: TRBD2 (5 bases). The better agreement between TRBJ2-7 and the DNA end casts doubt on the J call. The germline CDR1 and CDR2 sequences are LGHDT and YNNKEL (reference sequence). The CDR3 loop spans 14 amino acids. CDR3 sequence reads: CASSQQDLMREQYF. CDR3 sequence (DNA): TGTGCCAGCAGCCAACAGGACTTGATGCGCGAGCAGTACTTC.

V and J are TRBV12-5 and TRBJ2-1; D is unclear. V lost 7 bases, J lost 10 bases, and 11 bases lay in between. The CDR3 length is 11 residues. CDR1 is LGHNT and CDR2 is FRNRAP in the germline V gene. The DNA for the CDR3 is TGTGCTAGTGCCTTTGGGTTGGAGCAGTTCTTC. Its translation: CASAFGLEQFF.

The chain employs TRBV29-1 and TRBJ1-1; D is unresolved. Per the germline V gene, CDR1 is SQVTM and CDR2 is ANQGSEA. The V end was cut by 6 bases, the J end by 0 bases, with 14 bases between. CDR3 length: 14 residues. CDR3 in DNA: TGCAGCGTGATGACAAACCGAATGAACACTGAAGCTTTCTTT. It translates to CSVMTNRMNTEAFF.

With respect to this clonotype: The conserved closing phenylalanine or tryptophan is absent in this CDR3, likely reflecting a read error. It is unclear where the CDR3 begins or ends on the DNA, so no DNA is shown, and the CDR3 is as TCRdb lists it. V is TRBV6-6 and J is TRBJ2-1; the table gives TRBD2 as D, unverified against the DNA. With termini counted, the CDR3 has 11 amino acids. Looked up from germline, CDR1 is MNHNY and CDR2 is SVGAGI (reference sequence). The CDR3 region is CASMMGGLELV.

This clonotype was picked up a small number of times. The germline gene is not matched at one end of the junction; a read error may be the cause. The chain is built from TRBV3-1 and TRBJ2-5; 7 bases are shared with TRBD1. Germline V lookup: CDR1 LGHDT, CDR2 YNNKEL (reference sequence). This CDR3 is built from 14 residues. In DNA form, the CDR3 reads TGTGCCAGCAGCCAATCAGGGGGACAAGAGACCCGGTACTTC. Its protein product is CASSQSGGQETRYF.

The chain is built from TRBV10-3 and TRBJ2-1, with 13 positions matching TRBD2. V shed 10 bases, J shed 0 bases, and the junction held 9 bases outside the gene matches. The CDR3 totals 17 residues. Per the germline V gene, CDR1 is ENHRY and CDR2 is SYGVKD. CDR3 coding DNA: TGTGCCACCGAGACTAGCGGGGGGACAAGCTCCTACAATGAGCAGTTCTTC. It translates to CATETSGGTSSYNEQFF.

This clonotype was picked up a small number of times. The V call is TRBV12-3 or TRBV12-4, the J call TRBJ2-5; tentatively, D is TRBD1 (5 bases). The ends were cut back, 6 bases at V and 2 bases at J, with 10 bases in the middle. The CDR3 covers 13 residues. CDR3 nucleotides: TGTGCCAGCAGCCAGGGTGTACAAGAGACCCAGTACTTC. Translated, it gives CASSQGVQETQYF.

The chain links TRBV6-5 to TRBJ2-3, with D unresolved. Germline CDR1 is MNHEY and CDR2 is SVGAGI. The CDR3 has 14 residues. V was trimmed by 2 bases and J by 3 bases, leaving 9 bases between them. The CDR3 DNA follows: TGTGCCAGCAGTTACGCAGCCACGACAGATACGCAGTATTTT. Protein sequence: CASSYAATTDTQYF.

This clonotype was found a few times. The chain joins TRBV7-3 to TRBJ2-1; TRBD2 matches 14 bases. Germline values: CDR1 SGHTA, CDR2 FQGTGA. CDR3 length: 17 residues. V was clipped by 4 bases and J by 3 bases; unmatched bases: 5. This CDR3 is CASSSGLAGAGYNEQFF. In nucleotides, the CDR3 is TGTGCCAGCAGCTCGGGACTAGCGGGAGCGGGCTACAATGAGCAGTTCTTC.

The CDR3 coding sequence is TGTGCCAGCAGACAGACCATTCAAGAGACCCAGTACTTC. It specifies CASRQTIQETQYF. The rearrangement links TRBV27 to TRBJ2-5; the D is unclear. Germline loops: CDR1 MNHEY, CDR2 SMNVEV (reference sequence). The CDR3 has 13 amino acids. Trimming stripped 6 bases from V and 2 bases from J, with 10 bases between.

This clonotype has a handful of counts. This chain joins TRBV5-1 and TRBJ2-7, with 9 bases fitting TRBD1. The CDR3 contains 15 residues. The germline V gene encodes CDR1 SGHRS and CDR2 YFSETQ. Trimming at V came to 1 base and at J to 4 bases, leaving 6 bases not matched to a gene. The CDR3 DNA is TGCGCCAGCAGCTTGTTTCCGGGACAGGGTTACGAGCAGTACTTC. This codes for CASSLFPGQGYEQYF.

This clonotype was detected only a few times. The V call is TRBV12-3 or TRBV12-4, the J call TRBJ2-3; D ambiguous. The CDR3 is 14 amino acids. The V and J ends lost 4 bases and 0 bases respectively, with 8 bases between them. The CDR3 nucleotides read TGTGCCAGCAGTTGGCCCGAAAGCACAGATACGCAGTATTTT. Protein product: CASSWPESTDTQYF.